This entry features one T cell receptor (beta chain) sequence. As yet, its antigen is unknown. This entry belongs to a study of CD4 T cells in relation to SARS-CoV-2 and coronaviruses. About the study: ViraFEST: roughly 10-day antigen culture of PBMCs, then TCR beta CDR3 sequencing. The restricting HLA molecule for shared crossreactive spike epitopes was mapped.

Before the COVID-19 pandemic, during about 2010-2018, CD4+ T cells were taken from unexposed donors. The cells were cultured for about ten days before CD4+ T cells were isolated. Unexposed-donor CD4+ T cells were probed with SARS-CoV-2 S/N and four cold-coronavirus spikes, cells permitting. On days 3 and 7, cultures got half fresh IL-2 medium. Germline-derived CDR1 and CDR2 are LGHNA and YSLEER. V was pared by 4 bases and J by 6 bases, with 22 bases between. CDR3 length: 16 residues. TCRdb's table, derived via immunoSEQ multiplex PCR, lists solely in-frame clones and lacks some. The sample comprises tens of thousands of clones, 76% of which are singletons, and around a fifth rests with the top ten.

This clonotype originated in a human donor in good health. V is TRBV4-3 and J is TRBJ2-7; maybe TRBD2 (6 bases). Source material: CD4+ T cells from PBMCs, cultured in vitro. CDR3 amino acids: CASSLQLEGTLSEQYF. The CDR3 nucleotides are TGCGCCAGCAGCCTCCAATTAGAGGGGACTCTTTCCGAGCAGTACTTC.